This T cell receptor (beta chain) originates from a study of CD8+ T cells in alopecia areata. The study, taken as a whole, reports: With patients, TCR sharing proved less clear than in mice, a difference possibly related to HLA.

Peripheral blood and lesional scalp punch biopsies were taken from alopecia areata patients. In each case, RNA was isolated and then reverse transcribed into cDNA as the sequencing template. The method was immunoSEQ multiplex PCR; TCRdb's version includes in-frame clones alone and lacks a portion of them. The data hold around 140,000 clones, with roughly 46% observed a single time. Trimming removed 3 bases from V and 9 bases from J, with 9 bases in between. Germline V gene sequence: CDR1 SEHNR, CDR2 FQNEAQ (reference sequence). CDR3 length: 12 amino acids. Notes on this clone: As yet, its antigen is unknown.

The chain recombines TRBV7-9 with TRBJ2-1; D gene uncertain. The clonotype originates from a human donor with alopecia areata. The sequencing here drew on CD4+ T cells sorted from blood, taken at week 0. The CDR3 region has the DNA TGTGCCAGCAGCTTCCAGATTGTTGAGCAGTTCTTC. It codes for CASSFQIVEQFF.